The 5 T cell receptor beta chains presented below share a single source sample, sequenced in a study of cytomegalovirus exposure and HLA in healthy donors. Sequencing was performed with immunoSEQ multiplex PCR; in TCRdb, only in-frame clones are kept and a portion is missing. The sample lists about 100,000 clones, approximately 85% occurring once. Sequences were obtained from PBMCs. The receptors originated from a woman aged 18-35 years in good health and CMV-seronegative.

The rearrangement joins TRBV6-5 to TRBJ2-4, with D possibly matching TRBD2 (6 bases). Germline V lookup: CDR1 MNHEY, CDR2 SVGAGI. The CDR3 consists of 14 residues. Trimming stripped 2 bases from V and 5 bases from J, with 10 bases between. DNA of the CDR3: TGTGCCAGCAGTTACGGGGGGAACGAAAACATTCAGTACTTC. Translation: CASSYGGNENIQYF.

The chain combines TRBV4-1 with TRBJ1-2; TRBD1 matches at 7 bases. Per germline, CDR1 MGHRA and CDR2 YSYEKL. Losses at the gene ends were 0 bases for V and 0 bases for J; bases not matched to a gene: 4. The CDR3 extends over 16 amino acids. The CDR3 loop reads CASSQEQQGTNYGYTF. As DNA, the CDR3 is TGCGCCAGCAGCCAAGAGCAACAGGGGACTAACTATGGCTACACCTTC.

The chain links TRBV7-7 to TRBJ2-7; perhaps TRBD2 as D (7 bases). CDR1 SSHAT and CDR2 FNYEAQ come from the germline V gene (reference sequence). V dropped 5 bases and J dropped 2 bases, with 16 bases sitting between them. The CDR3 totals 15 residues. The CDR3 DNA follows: TGTGCCAGCAGCCTCCGCGGGGGCGAGGCCTACGAGCAGTACTTC. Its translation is CASSLRGGEAYEQYF.

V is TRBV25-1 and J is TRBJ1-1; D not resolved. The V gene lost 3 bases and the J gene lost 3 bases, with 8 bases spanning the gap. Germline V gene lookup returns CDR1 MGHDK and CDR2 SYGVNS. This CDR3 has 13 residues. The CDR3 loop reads CASSEGEDTEAFF. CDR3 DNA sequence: TGTGCCAGCAGTGAGGGTGAGGACACTGAAGCTTTCTTT.

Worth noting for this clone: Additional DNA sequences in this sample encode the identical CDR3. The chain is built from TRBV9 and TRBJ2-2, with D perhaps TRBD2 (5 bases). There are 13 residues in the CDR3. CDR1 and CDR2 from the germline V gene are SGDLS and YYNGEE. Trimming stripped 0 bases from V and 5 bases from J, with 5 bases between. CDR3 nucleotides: TGTGCCAGCAGCGTAGGAGGGACCGGGGAGCTGTTTTTT. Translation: CASSVGGTGELFF.